These T cell receptor beta chains were read from a single sample in a study of PD-1 blockade in classical Hodgkin lymphoma. Sequencing used immunoSEQ multiplex PCR; TCRdb keeps in-frame clones, though not all of them. The data contain 35,000 to 45,000 clones, 80% to 90% of them singletons. Sequenced material: peripheral blood mononuclear cells (PBMCs), taken at baseline. Receptors were obtained from a human donor with classical Hodgkin lymphoma. CDR3s include the opening cysteine and the closing phenylalanine or tryptophan. The D gene is left open where the match is weak. Expanded clones are given a class, and other clones once, few, many or no size at all.

.	once	TRBV6-6	TRBJ1-2	TGTGCCAGCAGTTTAACCGGGACATACAACTATGGCTACACCTTC	CASSLTGTYNYGYTF
.	.	TRBV5-1	TRBJ2-1	TGCGCCGTGAGGAGGGACCCCTACAATGAGCAGTTCTTC	CAVRRDPYNEQFF
TRBD1	.	TRBV10-3	TRBJ2-7	TGTGCCATCAGTACCCAGGGGGACGAGCAGTACTTC	CAISTQGDEQYF
.	once	TRBV4-3	TRBJ1-5	TGCGCCAGCAGCCAATGGTTGTTGGGAAATCAGCCCCAGCATTTT	CASSQWLLGNQPQHF
.	.	TRBV29-1	TRBJ1-4	TGCAGCGTTGGGGCAGCTTTCGAAAAACTGTTTTTT	CSVGAAFEKLFF
.	.	TRBV6-6	TRBJ2-7	TGTGCCATAGGCCGACTCCAGCCCTACGAGCAGTACTTC	CAIGRLQPYEQYF
.	.	TRBV11-1	TRBJ2-1	TGTGCCAGCAGCTTCCTAGATGAGCAGTTCTTC	CASSFLDEQFF
.	.	TRBV2	TRBJ2-3	TGTGCCAGCAGTGAAGATACAGATACGCAGTATTTT	CASSEDTDTQYF
.	.	TRBV4-1	TRBJ1-1	TGCGCCAGCAGCCAAGATCTAGGGACAATTATTGGAGCTTTCTTT	CASSQDLGTIIGAFF
TRBD1	.	TRBV30	TRBJ1-2	TGTGCCTGGAGTGGAGTGGGACAGGGCTTACACGGCTACACCTTC	CAWSGVGQGLHGYTF
.	.	TRBV10-3	TRBJ2-7	TGTGCCATCAGTGATTTTGTAGTTCAGTACTTC	CAISDFVVQYF
TRBD1	once	TRBV5-8	TRBJ1-1	TGTGCCAGCAGCACCGGACAGGGTTCCACTGAAGCTTTCTTT	CASSTGQGSTEAFF
.	.	TRBV6-5	TRBJ2-2	TGTGCCAGCAGTTACAGGGGGTACACCGGGGAGCTGTTTTTT	CASSYRGYTGELFF
.	.	TRBV7-9	TRBJ2-3	TGTGCCAGCAGCTCTAGAGAGGGGGCGAGGGGGGTCACAGATACGCAGTATTTT	CASSSREGARGVTDTQYF
TRBD1	.	TRBV28	TRBJ1-4	TGTGCCAGCGGCAGGGGGCTGGAAAAACTGTTTTTT	CASGRGLEKLFF
TRBD1	few	TRBV2	TRBJ1-5	TGTGCCAGTAGACAGGGTTTCGGGAGCAATCAGCCCCAGCATTTT	CASRQGFGSNQPQHF
.	.	TRBV6-5	TRBJ2-7	TGTGCCAGCAGTTATGAGGTGAGCCCTCCGGGCTACGAGCAGTACTTC	CASSYEVSPPGYEQYF
TRBD1	.	TRBV29-1	TRBJ1-5	TGCAGCGTGAAGGACAGGGGTAGCAATCAGCCCCAGCATTTT	CSVKDRGSNQPQHF
TRBD1	.	TRBV27	TRBJ1-5	TGTGCCAGCAGTTTCAGGGGACAGAGCAATCAGCCCCAGCATTTT	CASSFRGQSNQPQHF
TRBD1	.	TRBV11-1	TRBJ2-2	TGTGCCAGCAGCTTAGGTCCCAGGGGGTTCACCGGGGAGCTGTTTTTT	CASSLGPRGFTGELFF
TRBD1	.	TRBV6-5	TRBJ1-3	TGTGCCAGCAGTTTCGGGACAGGGTACTCTGGAAACACCATATATTTT	CASSFGTGYSGNTIYF
TRBD1	few	TRBV5-1	TRBJ2-5	TGCGCCAGCAGCCCCCCTACCGGGACAGGGGATGGAGAGACCCAGTACTTC	CASSPPTGTGDGETQYF
TRBD1	.	TRBV18	TRBJ2-7	TGTGCCAGCTCACTGACAGGGTTCTACGAGCAGTACTTC	CASSLTGFYEQYF
TRBD1	.	TRBV12-5	TRBJ2-7	TGTGCTAGTGGCTTTATAAATTACAGGGGGCACTACGAGCAGTACTTC	CASGFINYRGHYEQYF
.	.	TRBV7-6	TRBJ2-2	TGTGCCAGCAGCCCAACCGGGACGGGAGCCGGGGAGCTGTTTTTT	CASSPTGTGAGELFF
TRBD1	.	TRBV7-9	TRBJ1-1	TGTGCCAGCTGGGACAGCCTGAACACTGAAGCTTTCTTT	CASWDSLNTEAFF
.	once	TRBV30	TRBJ1-2	TGTGCCTGGAGTGAGGGCGTGCATGGCTACACCTTC	CAWSEGVHGYTF
.	.	TRBV11-2	TRBJ2-5	TGTGCCAGCAGCCCGTATCCCGCCCGAGAAGAGACCCAGTACTTC	CASSPYPAREETQYF
TRBD1	.	TRBV6-5	TRBJ1-1	TGTGCCAGCAGTTACTCCGGACAGGGGGACACTGAAGCTTTCTTT	CASSYSGQGDTEAFF
.	.	TRBV4-1	TRBJ2-4	TGCGCCAGCAGCCCCCAGGGGGCCAAAAACATTCAGTACTTC	CASSPQGAKNIQYF
TRBD1	.	TRBV5-1	TRBJ1-1	TGCGCCAGCAGCTTCGGCTCCGGGACAGCTATCTATGAAGCTTTCTTT	CASSFGSGTAIYEAFF
.	.	TRBV5-6	TRBJ2-7	TGTGCCAGCAGCCCGGACCAACCCTACGAGCAGTACTTC	CASSPDQPYEQYF
.	.	TRBV12-5	TRBJ1-2	TGTGCTAGTGGTTTGGACCCCGACAGAGGGTATGGCTACACCTTC	CASGLDPDRGYGYTF
.	.	TRBV11-3	TRBJ1-1	TGTGCCAGCAGCTTAAGTTACATGAACACTGAAGCTTTCTTT	CASSLSYMNTEAFF
.	.	TRBV7-2	TRBJ2-2	TGTGCCAGCAGCCTTTCAGGGGACTGGCTGTTTTTT	CASSLSGDWLFF
TRBD1	.	TRBV5-1	TRBJ1-6	TGCGCCAGCAGCTCGACAGGGGGCCCATCACCCCTCCACTTT	CASSSTGGPSPLHF
TRBD1	.	TRBV5-5	TRBJ1-5	TGTGCCAGCAGCGGCGGGACAGCCGTTAGCAATCAGCCCCAGCATTTT	CASSGGTAVSNQPQHF
.	.	TRBV29-1	TRBJ2-5	TGCAGCGGAGCTAGAGGCAGTCTCCAAGAGACCCAGTACTTC	CSGARGSLQETQYF
.	.	TRBV6-6	TRBJ1-4	TGTGCCAGCAGTTACCAGGGAGGTGAAAAACTGTTTTTT	CASSYQGGEKLFF
.	once	TRBV2	TRBJ2-3	TGTGCCAACCGACGGAGGGACGGTACGCAGTATTTT	CANRRRDGTQYF
.	.	TRBV6-6	TRBJ2-2	TGTGCCAGCAGCCCCTGGGACGTAAAAGGAGCGGAGCTGTTTTTT	CASSPWDVKGAELFF
.	.	TRBV6-6	TRBJ2-5	TGTGCCAGCAGTTGGGCAAAGCGTTACCAAGAGACCCAGTACTTC	CASSWAKRYQETQYF